The 22 T cell receptor beta chains below were found in one sample sequenced in a study of blood T cell repertoires in COVID-19. The repertoire was sequenced with immunoSEQ multiplex PCR; TCRdb's copy has only in-frame clones and lacks some. The sample lists over 150,000 clones, roughly 84% occurring once. Sequenced sample: peripheral blood. The receptors originated from a man aged 50-60 years with active or convalescent COVID-19.

This clone was seen only once. This chain connects TRBV5-1 to TRBJ1-4; TRBD1 aligns across 7 bases. Germline CDR1 and CDR2: SGHRS and YFSETQ. CDR3 length equals 14 residues. Trimming at V came to 6 bases and at J to 4 bases, leaving 6 bases not matched to a gene. This CDR3 reads CASTDRANNEKLFF. CDR3 nucleotide sequence: TGCGCCAGCACCGACAGGGCTAATAATGAAAAACTGTTTTTT.

The genes are TRBV6-5 and TRBJ2-3; a weak D match, TRBD2 (6 bases). The CDR3 sequence is 14 residues long. CDR1 and CDR2 from the germline V gene are MNHEY and SVGAGI. The V and J ends lost 6 bases and 3 bases respectively, with 13 bases between them. CDR3 sequence reads: CASRRAAGTDTQYF. The CDR3 DNA reads as TGTGCCAGCAGAAGGGCGGCGGGAACAGATACGCAGTATTTT.

This clone was seen only a few times. This sequence joins TRBV6-6 and TRBJ1-2; TRBD1 might be the D (5 bases). V lost 4 bases and J 4 bases, leaving 10 bases between the germline ends. Germline V lookup: CDR1 MNHNY, CDR2 SVGAGI (reference sequence). The CDR3 length is 13 residues. CDR3 amino acids: CASSSDTRYGYTF. The DNA for the CDR3 is TGTGCCAGCAGTTCGGACACGCGCTATGGCTACACCTTC.

The rearrangement joins TRBV6-2 or TRBV6-3 to TRBJ1-1; D gene ambiguous. CDR3 size: 16 residues. Between the trimmed V and J ends, which lost 0 bases and 1 base, there was a span of 12 bases. Germline assignment: CDR1 MNHEY and CDR2 SVGEGT. CDR3 sequence reads: CASSYSQRAQNTEAFF. For the CDR3, the DNA is TGTGCCAGCAGTTACTCGCAGCGAGCGCAGAACACTGAAGCTTTCTTT.

This clone was detected only once. This rearrangement joins TRBV11-1 to TRBJ2-2; 7 bases fit TRBD1. The CDR3 consists of 15 residues. From germline, CDR1 is SGHAT and CDR2 FQDESV (reference sequence). The trim removed 7 bases at V and 0 bases at J, leaving 5 bases unmatched. The CDR3 DNA reads TGTGCCAGCAATAGGGGGCCGCCGAACACCGGGGAGCTGTTTTTT. It is translated as CASNRGPPNTGELFF.

This clone was seen a few times. The chain recombines TRBV4-3 with TRBJ2-7; 8 bases agree with TRBD1. The germline V gene has CDR1 LGHNA and CDR2 YSLEER. The CDR3 totals 16 residues. Losses at the gene ends were 1 base for V and 1 base for J; bases not matched to a gene: 6. CDR3 residues: CASSQGLGTGSYEQYF. The CDR3 DNA follows: TGCGCCAGCAGCCAAGGCTTGGGGACAGGATCCTACGAGCAGTACTTC.

The chain uses TRBV4-3 and TRBJ2-1; 8 positions agree with TRBD2. Germline lookup yields CDR1 LGHNA and CDR2 YSLEER. Germline trimming cut 3 bases from V and 0 bases from J; bases unmatched to any gene: 7. The CDR3 runs 17 residues. The CDR3 sequence: CASSHGTSTLSYNEQFF. The CDR3 coding sequence is TGCGCCAGCAGCCACGGGACTAGTACCCTCTCCTACAATGAGCAGTTCTTC.

V usage is TRBV18 and J usage is TRBJ2-7; 7 bases agree with TRBD1. V lost 9 bases to trimming and J lost 3 bases; unmatched junction nucleotides: 8. CDR1 and CDR2 from the germline V gene are KGHSH and LQKENI. CDR3 length equals 13 residues. CDR3 sequence reads: CASRRDSFYEQYF. CDR3 coding DNA: TGTGCCAGTCGACGGGACAGCTTCTACGAGCAGTACTTC.

J is TRBJ1-2 and V is TRBV28, with 11 bases fitting TRBD1. V lost 6 bases, J lost 7 bases, and 4 bases stayed unmatched. The CDR3 runs 13 residues. CDR1 and CDR2 from the germline V gene are MDHEN and SYDVKM. CDR3 protein: CASSTGTGGGYTF. In DNA, the CDR3 is TGTGCCAGCAGCACCGGGACAGGGGGTGGCTACACCTTC.

The genes are TRBV6-5 and TRBJ2-7, with a weak D call TRBD2 (6 bases). Germline CDR1 reads MNHEY; CDR2 reads SVGAGI. Trimming cost V 6 bases and J 4 bases, with 13 bases left between them. The CDR3 has 13 residues. CDR3 residues: CASSLSSGYEQYF. The CDR3 coding sequence is TGTGCCAGCAGCCTCAGTAGCGGATACGAGCAGTACTTC.

The chain recombines TRBV2 with TRBJ2-3; 13 nucleotides line up with TRBD2. V lost 4 bases to trimming and J lost 0 bases; unmatched junction nucleotides: 10. The CDR3 is 19 amino acids. CDR1 is SNHLY and CDR2 is FYNNEI in the germline V gene. DNA of the CDR3: TGTGCCAGCAGTGTATTCAGGAGGACTAGCGGGGGTAGCACAGATACGCAGTATTTT. Amino acids: CASSVFRRTSGGSTDTQYF.

This rearrangement joins TRBV19 to TRBJ1-4; 7 bases match TRBD1. Looked up from germline, CDR1 is LNHDA and CDR2 is SQIVND (reference sequence). The CDR3 is made up of 16 amino acids. Trimming cost V 5 bases and J 2 bases; bases outside gene matches: 8. CDR3 protein: CASSDSATGTNEKLFF. The CDR3 DNA follows: TGTGCCAGTAGTGATTCAGCGACAGGGACTAATGAAAAACTGTTTTTT.

V usage is TRBV6-5 and J usage is TRBJ1-5; TRBD1 agrees at 10 bases. Germline V lookup: CDR1 MNHEY, CDR2 SVGAGI. The CDR3 spans 14 residues. Trimming removed 6 bases from V and 6 bases from J; junction bases left unmatched: 5. Written as DNA, the CDR3 is TGTGCCAGCAGAGAGACAGGGGGCAGTCAGCCCCAGCATTTT. Translated: CASRETGGSQPQHF.

This clone occurred once. V gene TRBV6-2 or TRBV6-3 combines with J gene TRBJ1-5, with D perhaps matching TRBD1 (5 bases). CDR3 length equals 15 residues. Germline lookup yields CDR1 MNHEY and CDR2 SVGEGT. V shed 5 bases and J shed 5 bases, with 16 bases lying between them. The CDR3 sequence: CASSVLFGADQPQHF. The CDR3 DNA reads as TGTGCCAGCAGTGTTCTCTTTGGGGCGGATCAGCCCCAGCATTTT.

The chain employs TRBV10-3 and TRBJ2-7, with TRBD2 matching 14 bases. Trimming removed 4 bases from V and 8 bases from J; junction bases left unmatched: 4. The germline V gene has CDR1 ENHRY and CDR2 SYGVKD. The CDR3 has 14 residues. Written as DNA, the CDR3 is TGTGCCATCAGTGGGACTAGCGGGAGGATTCAGCAGTACTTC. The encoded protein is CAISGTSGRIQQYF.

This clone was observed once. The chain couples TRBV11-2 to TRBJ2-4; weak D call: TRBD2 (5 bases). The CDR3 totals 15 residues. The germline V gene has CDR1 SGHAT and CDR2 FQNNGV. Trimming cost V 5 bases and J 7 bases, with 18 bases left between them. CDR3 DNA sequence: TGTGCCAGCAGCCAGAGCGGCTCGGGGTGGAACATTCAGTACTTC. This gives the protein CASSQSGSGWNIQYF. The whole variable domain, remainder taken from reference TRBV11-2 and TRBJ2-4, is EAGVAQSPRYKIIEKRQSVAFWCNPISGHATLYWYQQILGQGPKLLIQFQNNGVVDDSQLPKDRFSAERLKGVDSTLKIQPAKLEDSAVYLCASSQSGSGWNIQYFGAGTRLSVL.

This sequence joins TRBV7-9 and TRBJ1-1; no firm D call. CDR3 length: 12 amino acids. Deletions cut 6 bases from V and 2 bases from J, with 7 bases between. Germline V gene lookup returns CDR1 SEHNR and CDR2 FQNEAQ (reference sequence). The CDR3 coding sequence is TGTGCCAGCAGGCGATTAAACACTGAAGCTTTCTTT. It is translated as CASRRLNTEAFF.

The rearrangement joins TRBV4-1 to TRBJ1-1; D is unresolved. The CDR3 spans 13 residues. V was pared by 4 bases and J by 5 bases, with 11 bases between. Germline V CDR1 and CDR2: MGHRA, YSYEKL. The CDR3 DNA is TGCGCCAGCAGCCGAGAGACTGGGACTGAAGCTTTCTTT. This gives the protein CASSRETGTEAFF.

V is TRBV6-5 and J is TRBJ1-2, with D possibly matching TRBD1 (5 bases). This CDR3 has 13 residues. V gave up 5 bases and J gave up 8 bases, with 15 bases separating them. Germline V lookup: CDR1 MNHEY, CDR2 SVGAGI. The CDR3 DNA reads TGTGCCAGCAGTCCCCGACAGCTCTGGGGCTACACCTTC. It codes for CASSPRQLWGYTF.

V usage is TRBV23-1 and J usage is TRBJ2-2, with 13 bases matching TRBD2. TRBV23-1 is identified as an open reading frame with a role that is uncertain. This CDR3 comprises 18 residues. V lost 4 bases, J lost 0 bases, and 5 bases stayed unmatched. The CDR3 region is CASSPRLAGGTNTGELFF. The CDR3, as DNA: TGCGCCAGCAGTCCCCGACTAGCGGGAGGAACGAACACCGGGGAGCTGTTTTTT.

The genes are TRBV5-1 and TRBJ1-1, with TRBD1 matching over 11 bases. The V gene end was trimmed by 4 bases and the J gene end by 3 bases; junction bases not matched to a gene: 5. This CDR3 is built from 15 residues. CDR1 is SGHRS and CDR2 is YFSETQ in the germline V gene. In nucleotides, the CDR3 is TGCGCCAGCAGCGAACAGGGACAGGGGGACACTGAAGCTTTCTTT. Its protein is CASSEQGQGDTEAFF.

The chain links TRBV7-9 to TRBJ1-6; D might be TRBD1 (6 bases). The V gene's germline CDR1 is SEHNR and CDR2 FQNEAQ (reference sequence). V was cut by 0 bases and J by 0 bases, with 9 bases left in between. This CDR3 has 17 amino acids. CDR3 nucleotides: TGTGCCAGCAGCTTAGCGCAGGGGAGCTCCTATAATTCACCCCTCCACTTT. Translation gives CASSLAQGSSYNSPLHF.